This TCR beta chain was found in a study of blood T cell repertoires in COVID-19. Study-level information: Spain, Italy and the United States supplied samples that represented acute and convalescent COVID-19. The analysed material was cDNA or gDNA that came from T cells, B-cell-depleted T cells, or PBMCs.

The CDR3 spans 19 residues. Per the germline V gene, CDR1 is SNHLY and CDR2 is FYNNEI. V trimming: 6 bases; J trimming: 4 bases; junction bases outside the gene matches: 20. As handled by the study authors: Amplification with reference gene primers provided the estimates of nucleated cell counts. Clones were read by immunoSEQ multiplex PCR, and TCRdb kept only the in-frame ones, dropping some. That table supplies the V and J calls and clone size; D and trimming were determined from the DNA. The repertoire consists of about 210,000 clones, with roughly four fifths occurring once and the leading ten covering about 9.3%. Cohorts were determined from participant-reported clinical history.

Input material: PBMCs or T cells enriched from blood (not recorded which). The TCR comes from a man aged 40-49 years who had recovered from COVID-19. The chain joins TRBV2 to TRBJ1-4; 7 nucleotides match TRBD1. This CDR3 reads CASRLSFPWRGQDNEKLFF. CDR3 nucleotides: TGTGCCAGCAGACTCAGCTTCCCGTGGAGGGGGCAAGATAATGAAAAACTGTTTTTT.